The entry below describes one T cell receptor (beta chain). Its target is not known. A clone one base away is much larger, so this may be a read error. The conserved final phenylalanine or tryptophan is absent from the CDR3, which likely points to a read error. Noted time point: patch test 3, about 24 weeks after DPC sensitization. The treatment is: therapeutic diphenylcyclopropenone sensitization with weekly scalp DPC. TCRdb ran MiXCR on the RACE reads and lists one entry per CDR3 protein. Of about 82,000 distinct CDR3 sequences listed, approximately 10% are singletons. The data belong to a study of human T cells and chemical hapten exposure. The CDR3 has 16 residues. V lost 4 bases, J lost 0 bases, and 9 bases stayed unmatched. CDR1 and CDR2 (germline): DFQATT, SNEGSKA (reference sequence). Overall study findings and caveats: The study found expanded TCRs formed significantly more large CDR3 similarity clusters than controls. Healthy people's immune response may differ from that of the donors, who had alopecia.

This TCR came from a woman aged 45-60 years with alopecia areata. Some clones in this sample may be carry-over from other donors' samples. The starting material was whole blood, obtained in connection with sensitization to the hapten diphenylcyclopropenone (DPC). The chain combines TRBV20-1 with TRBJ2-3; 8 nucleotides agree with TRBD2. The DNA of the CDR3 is TGCAGTGCTATGGTCCTAGCGGGCCCTAGCACAGATACGCAGTATTCT. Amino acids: CSAMVLAGPSTDTQYS.